This entry lists 21 T cell receptor beta chains sequenced from one sample in a study of T cell clonality in common variable immunodeficiency (dated by TCRdb to the mid-2010s). Broader findings and caveats from the paper: CVID TCRbeta sequences reportedly showed fewer deletions and N-nucleotide insertions and lacked highly modified clones with 13 or more V deletions.

Which antigens these TCRs recognize remains unknown. The library came from the immunoSEQ multiplex PCR assay. TCRdb obtained this table from immuneACCESS and retained in-frame rearrangements with V and J assigned. These tables miss some clones; where compared with another copy, unresolved V genes account for less than half of the shortfall, and the remainder is unexplained. The sample counts around 30,000 clones, each observed more than once. In total, the top ten clones hold less than 30% of the sample. The specimen sequenced was peripheral blood mononuclear cells. Receptors were obtained from a human donor with common variable immunodeficiency.

To note about this clone: The CDR3 end is not reached by the read, which stops 3 residues before it; the germline J gene fills it in. This chain connects TRBV19 to TRBJ2-3, with 12 bases fitting TRBD2. Trimming removed 8 bases from V and 0 bases from J; junction bases left unmatched: 0. Germline V lookup: CDR1 LNHDA, CDR2 SQIVND (reference sequence). This CDR3 is 14 amino acids long. The part of the CDR3 DNA that was read is TGTGCCAGTGGGACTAGCGGGAGCACAGATACG. It encodes CASGTSGSTDT. In full, the CDR3 reads CASGTSGSTDTQYF. Full variable domain (remainder filled in from reference TRBV19 and TRBJ2-3): DGGITQSPKYLFRKEGQNVTLSCEQNLNHDAMYWYRQDPGQGLRLIYYSQIVNDFQKGDIAEGYSVSREKKESFPLTVTSAQKNPTAFYLCASGTSGSTDTQYFGPGTRLTVL.

Notes on this clone: Sequencing ends 3 residues short of the CDR3 end; the germline J gene provides the rest. The chain combines TRBV7-2 with TRBJ2-7; D may be TRBD1 (6 bases). CDR1 SGHTA and CDR2 FQGNSA come from the germline V gene. The CDR3 consists of 15 residues. Trimming removed 5 bases at V and 2 bases at J, with 16 bases between. Partial CDR3 DNA: TGTGCCAGCAGCCAGAGGGCAGGGGCCCCCTACGAG. It encodes CASSQRAGAPYE. In full, the CDR3 reads CASSQRAGAPYEQYF.

This clone was counted at least ten times. The read gets to within 3 residues of the CDR3 end, and the germline J gene fills in the rest. The gene calls are TRBV7-9 and TRBJ2-7; no reliable D call. Germline V gives CDR1 SEHNR, CDR2 FQNEAQ (reference sequence). V lost 2 bases to trimming and J lost 3 bases, with 5 bases between them. CDR3 length equals 12 residues. The sequenced part of the CDR3 DNA is TGTGCCAGCAGCTTACTTGTCTACGAG. The encoded protein is CASSLLVYE. The entire CDR3 is CASSLLVYEQYF.

With regard to this clone: From the germline J gene comes the end of the CDR3, since the read stops 3 residues before it. The chain links TRBV19 to TRBJ2-3; maybe TRBD1 (6 bases). V lost 5 bases and J 2 bases, leaving 20 bases between the germline ends. CDR1 and CDR2 from the germline V gene are LNHDA and SQIVND (reference sequence). The CDR3 covers 17 residues. CDR3 DNA, as far as it was read: TGTGCCAGTAGTTCAACCCTCCGACAGGTCCCCACAGATACG. Encoded protein: CASSSTLRQVPTDT. The entire CDR3 is CASSSTLRQVPTDTQYF. The whole variable domain, remainder taken from reference TRBV19 and TRBJ2-3, is DGGITQSPKYLFRKEGQNVTLSCEQNLNHDAMYWYRQDPGQGLRLIYYSQIVNDFQKGDIAEGYSVSREKKESFPLTVTSAQKNPTAFYLCASSSTLRQVPTDTQYFGPGTRLTVL.

Note on this clone: The CDR3 is cut off 3 residues early in the read; its end comes from the germline J gene. The chain recombines TRBV19 with TRBJ1-1, with D hard to call. With 5 bases removed from V and 4 bases from J, the gap between germline ends came to 14 bases. Germline V CDR1 and CDR2: LNHDA, SQIVND (reference sequence). The length of the CDR3 is 14 residues. The sequenced part of the CDR3 DNA is TGTGCCAGTAGTCTCGACGGAGAGGGCACTGAA. It encodes CASSLDGEGTE. The whole CDR3 is CASSLDGEGTEAFF.

As concerns this clone: Read data end 3 residues before the CDR3 end; the end is taken from the germline J gene. The rearrangement links TRBV29-1 to TRBJ2-7, with TRBD2 matching 7 bases. The CDR3 length is 13 residues. Germline CDR1 is SQVTM and CDR2 is ANQGSEA. V trimming: 4 bases; J trimming: 3 bases; junction bases outside the gene matches: 6. The CDR3 DNA, read in part, is TGCAGCGTTGGCGCAGGGACTATCTACGAG. Protein: CSVGAGTIYE. The full CDR3 reads CSVGAGTIYEQYF.

CDR3 DNA (partial): TGTGCCAGCAGCCCAGGACACCACACTGAA. The encoded protein is CASSPGHHTE. In full, the CDR3 reads CASSPGHHTEAFF. The V call is TRBV6-2 or TRBV6-3, the J call TRBJ1-1; D might be TRBD1 (5 bases). With the read ending 3 residues before the CDR3 end, the germline J gene is used to fill in that end. The ends were cut back, 6 bases at V and 3 bases at J, with 11 bases in the middle. The CDR3 has 13 residues. In germline, CDR1 is MNHEY, CDR2 SVGEGT.

This clone was detected only a few times. The read ends 3 residues early relative to the CDR3; the germline J gene fills the gap. This rearrangement joins TRBV2 to TRBJ2-5; 12 positions agree with TRBD2. The germline V gene has CDR1 SNHLY and CDR2 FYNNEI. The V gene end was trimmed by 7 bases and the J gene end by 5 bases; junction bases not matched to a gene: 8. The CDR3 covers 15 residues. Here the CDR3 reads CASKLAGGERETQYF. CDR3 DNA (partial): TGTGCCAGCAAACTAGCGGGAGGCGAGAGGGAGACC. The full variable domain, rest sourced from reference TRBV2 and TRBJ2-5, is EPEVTQTPSHQVTQMGQEVILRCVPISNHLYFYWYRQILGQKVEFLVSFYNNEISEKSEIFDDQFSVERPDGSNFTLKIRSTKLEDSAMYFCASKLAGGERETQYFGPGTRLLVL.

In its sample, this clone was seen a few times. The read ends 3 residues before the CDR3 terminus; that terminus is restored from the germline J gene. This rearrangement joins TRBV7-9 to TRBJ2-1, with 9 nucleotides matching TRBD2. The CDR3 has 15 residues. Germline loops: CDR1 SEHNR, CDR2 FQNEAQ (reference sequence). V shed 5 bases, J shed 8 bases, and the junction held 10 bases outside the gene matches. CDR3 DNA (partial): TGTGCCAGCAGCCAGGTCGGCGGGAGGGTTCATGAG. Amino acids: CASSQVGGRVHE. The CDR3 in its entirety is CASSQVGGRVHEQFF. Complete variable domain (other parts from reference TRBV7-9 and TRBJ2-1): DTGVSQNPRHKITKRGQNVTFRCDPISEHNRLYWYRQTLGQGPEFLTYFQNEAQLEKSRLLSDRFSAERPKGSFSTLEIQRTEQGDSAMYLCASSQVGGRVHEQFFGPGTRLTVL.

Points on this clone: The read finishes 3 residues shy of the CDR3 end, and the germline J gene is used to complete it. This chain joins TRBV6-7 and TRBJ2-5, with D perhaps TRBD2 (5 bases). TRBV6-7 counts as an open reading frame of uncertain function. This CDR3 comprises 13 residues. Trimming took 5 bases from V and 7 from J, leaving 14 bases between them. This chain's CDR3 is CASSPLATVTQYF. CDR3 DNA, as far as it was read: TGTGCCAGCAGTCCCCTAGCAACGGTGACC.

As for this clone: The read is 3 residues too short to cover the CDR3 end, so that end is filled in from the germline J gene. The chain carries TRBV10-3 and TRBJ2-1; no firm D call. CDR3 length: 13 residues. With 2 bases removed from V and 9 bases from J, the gap between germline ends came to 11 bases. CDR1 and CDR2 (germline): ENHRY, SYGVKD. CDR3 sequence: CAISEGPNSEQFF. The sequenced CDR3 bases are TGTGCCATCAGTGAGGGGCCCAACAGTGAG.

This clone was counted ten times or more. The CDR3 goes on 3 residues after the read ends, and that part is filled in from the germline J gene. The chain carries TRBV7-8 and TRBJ1-6; D unclear. Trimming took 1 base from V and 4 from J, leaving 5 bases between them. The CDR3 spans 14 residues. Germline V gene sequence: CDR1 SGHVS, CDR2 FQNEAQ. The CDR3 bases that were read are TGTGCCAGCAGCTTAGAAGGGTATAATTCACCC. It is translated as CASSLEGYNSP. The whole CDR3 protein reads CASSLEGYNSPLHF.

This clone was observed at least ten times. The CDR3 loop reads CASSLAPGEYEQFF. The CDR3 DNA, read in part, is TGTGCCAGCAGCTTAGCGCCGGGGGAATATGAG. This chain uses TRBV7-2 with TRBJ2-1; tentatively, D is TRBD2 (6 bases). The observed sequence ends 3 residues before the CDR3 terminus, with the missing tail filled in from the germline J gene. There are 14 residues in the CDR3. Germline assignment: CDR1 SGHTA and CDR2 FQGNSA. The germline V and J ends were trimmed by 0 bases and 8 bases, with 11 bases remaining between them.

For this clone: Sequence at one end of the junction differs from germline and may be a read error. The missing CDR3 end, 3 residues past where the read stops, is filled in from the germline J gene. The chain has TRBV7-3 and TRBJ2-1, with D possibly TRBD2 on 5 matching bases. The length of the CDR3 is 13 residues. Germline-derived CDR1 and CDR2 are SGHTA and FQGTGA. The CDR3 sequence is CSSSLFSGNEQFF. Incomplete CDR3 DNA: TGTTCCAGCAGCCTATTCAGCGGCAATGAG.

The sequenced CDR3 bases are TGTGCCAGCAGCTTAGGCGAGAGCGAA. The encoded protein is CASSLGESE. The full CDR3 protein is CASSLGESEAFF. The chain couples TRBV7-6 to TRBJ1-1; D remains ambiguous. The read falls 3 residues short of the CDR3 end, and the missing part is taken from the germline J gene. Per germline, CDR1 SGHVS and CDR2 FNYEAQ. This CDR3 region has 12 residues.

This clone has only a few counts. With the read ending 3 residues before the CDR3 end, the germline J gene is used to fill in that end. The V and J genes are TRBV11-2 and TRBJ2-5, with 8 bases fitting TRBD2. Germline-derived CDR1 and CDR2 are SGHAT and FQNNGV. This CDR3 region has 15 residues. V was pared by 2 bases and J by 5 bases, with 7 bases of the junction left unmatched. The CDR3 region is CASSLNSGSGETQYF. The DNA read from the CDR3 is TGTGCCAGCAGCTTAAACAGCGGGAGCGGTGAGACC.

This clone was seen a handful of times. Read data end 3 residues before the CDR3 end; the end is taken from the germline J gene. The chain carries TRBV27 and TRBJ2-7; TRBD1 is a possible D gene (5 bases). V was clipped by 2 bases and J by 3 bases, with 8 bases between them. CDR3 length: 13 residues. The germline V gene has CDR1 MNHEY and CDR2 SMNVEV (reference sequence). The sequenced CDR3 bases are TGTGCCAGCAGTTTAGGGGCTCTCTACGAG. Translation gives CASSLGALYE. The full CDR3 sequence reads CASSLGALYEQYF.

The CDR3: CASSLIGNEQFF. The CDR3 DNA, read in part, is TGTGCCAGCAGCTTAATCGGGAATGAG. This chain connects TRBV7-9 to TRBJ2-1; D not certain. The CDR3 end falls 3 residues outside the read, so it is completed with the germline J gene. The CDR3 extends over 12 amino acids. V was trimmed by 2 bases and J by 7 bases, leaving 6 bases between them. Germline CDR1 is SEHNR and CDR2 is FQNEAQ (reference sequence). Variable domain in full (rest from reference TRBV7-9 and TRBJ2-1): DTGVSQNPRHKITKRGQNVTFRCDPISEHNRLYWYRQTLGQGPEFLTYFQNEAQLEKSRLLSDRFSAERPKGSFSTLEIQRTEQGDSAMYLCASSLIGNEQFFGPGTRLTVL.

As for this clone: The read terminates 3 residues before the CDR3 end, so the remaining end is supplied by the germline J gene. This chain links TRBV2 with TRBJ1-2, with D perhaps matching TRBD1 (6 bases). This CDR3 contains 11 residues. Between the trimmed V and J ends, which lost 4 bases and 7 bases, there was a span of 7 bases. Germline-derived CDR1 and CDR2 are SNHLY and FYNNEI. The sequenced part of the CDR3 DNA is TGTGCCAGCAGTGTAGGGGGTGGC. It translates to CASSVGGG. From start to end, the CDR3 is CASSVGGGYTF.

This clone has at least ten counts. The missing CDR3 end, 3 residues past where the read stops, is filled in from the germline J gene. The J gene is TRBJ1-6, the V gene TRBV30; 8 bases align to TRBD1. The germline V gene has CDR1 GTSNPN and CDR2 SVGIG (reference sequence). The CDR3 contains 13 residues. Unmatched junction bases numbered 4, after V lost 5 bases and J lost 7 bases. The CDR3 protein is CAWGQGVNSPLHF. The covered CDR3 bases are TGTGCCTGGGGACAGGGTGTCAATTCACCC.

Concerning this clone: The read falls 3 residues short of the CDR3 end, and the missing part is taken from the germline J gene. V and J are TRBV19 and TRBJ2-5; 13 positions match TRBD2. The CDR3 runs to 20 residues. The germline V gene has CDR1 LNHDA and CDR2 SQIVND (reference sequence). V trimming: 4 bases; J trimming: 4 bases; junction bases outside the gene matches: 18. CDR3: CASSTTPLGLAGRLRETQYF. The part of the CDR3 DNA that was read is TGTGCCAGTAGTACCACCCCCCTGGGACTAGCGGGAAGACTGCGAGAGACC.